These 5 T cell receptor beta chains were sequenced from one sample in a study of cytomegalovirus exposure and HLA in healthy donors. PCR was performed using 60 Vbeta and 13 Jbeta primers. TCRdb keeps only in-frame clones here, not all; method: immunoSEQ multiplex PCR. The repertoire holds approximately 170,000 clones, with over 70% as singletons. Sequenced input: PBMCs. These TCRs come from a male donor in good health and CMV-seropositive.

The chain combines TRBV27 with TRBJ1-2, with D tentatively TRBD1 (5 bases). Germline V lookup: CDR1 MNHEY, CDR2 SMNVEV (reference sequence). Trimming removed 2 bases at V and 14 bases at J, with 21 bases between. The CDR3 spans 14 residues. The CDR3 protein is CASSLRRGSGDVTF. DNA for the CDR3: TGTGCCAGCAGTTTACGTCGGGGCAGCGGGGATGTGACCTTC.

The DNA for the CDR3 is TGTGCCAGCTCACCACTGGCTGGCGAAGCTTTCTTT. It encodes CASSPLAGEAFF. The rearrangement links TRBV18 to TRBJ1-1; D is unresolved. Trimming removed 1 base from V and 8 bases from J, with 8 bases in between. Germline values: CDR1 KGHSH, CDR2 LQKENI. The CDR3 covers 12 residues.

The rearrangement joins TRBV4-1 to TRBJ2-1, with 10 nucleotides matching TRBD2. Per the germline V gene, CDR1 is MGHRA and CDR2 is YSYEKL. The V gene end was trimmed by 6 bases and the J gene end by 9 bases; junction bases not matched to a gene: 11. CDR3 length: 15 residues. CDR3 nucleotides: TGCGCCAGCAGGCAACTAGCGGGGATAAGGGGTGAGCAGTTCTTC. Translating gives CASRQLAGIRGEQFF.

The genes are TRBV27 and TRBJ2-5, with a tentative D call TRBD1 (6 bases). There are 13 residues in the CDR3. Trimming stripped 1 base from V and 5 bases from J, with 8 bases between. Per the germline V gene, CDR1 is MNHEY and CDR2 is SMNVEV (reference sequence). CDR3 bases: TGTGCCAGCAGTTTATTTAGGGGGGAGACCCAGTACTTC. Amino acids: CASSLFRGETQYF.

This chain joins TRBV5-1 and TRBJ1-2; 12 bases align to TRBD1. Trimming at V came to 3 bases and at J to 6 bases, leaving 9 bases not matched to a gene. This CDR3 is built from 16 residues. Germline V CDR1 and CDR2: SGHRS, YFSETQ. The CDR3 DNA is TGCGCCAGCAGCTCCGGGACAGGGGGCCTTGTGGATGGCTACACCTTC. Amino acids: CASSSGTGGLVDGYTF.